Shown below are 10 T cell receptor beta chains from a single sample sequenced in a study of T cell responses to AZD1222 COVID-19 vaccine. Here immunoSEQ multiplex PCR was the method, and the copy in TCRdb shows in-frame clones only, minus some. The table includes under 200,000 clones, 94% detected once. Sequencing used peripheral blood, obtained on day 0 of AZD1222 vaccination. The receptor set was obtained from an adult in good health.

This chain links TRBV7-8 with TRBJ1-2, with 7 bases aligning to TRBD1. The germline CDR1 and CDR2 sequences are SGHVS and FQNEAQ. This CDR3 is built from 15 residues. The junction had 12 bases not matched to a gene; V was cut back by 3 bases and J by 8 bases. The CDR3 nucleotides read TGTGCCAGCAGCTTGGTGAGACAGGGAACAGCCGGCTACACCTTC. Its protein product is CASSLVRQGTAGYTF.

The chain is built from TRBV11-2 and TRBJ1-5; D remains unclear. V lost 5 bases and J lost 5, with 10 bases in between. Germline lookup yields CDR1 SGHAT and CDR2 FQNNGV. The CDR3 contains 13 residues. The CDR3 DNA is TGTGCCAGCAGCCGCCTGGTCCATCAGCCCCAGCATTTT. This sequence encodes CASSRLVHQPQHF.

The CDR3 sequence: CASSEGLRNTEAFF. The CDR3 DNA reads TGTGCCAGCAGTGAGGGTCTTAGGAACACTGAAGCTTTCTTT. The chain links TRBV6-1 to TRBJ1-1, with unresolved D. The length of the CDR3 is 14 residues. The V end was cut by 3 bases, the J end by 1 base, with 9 bases between. Germline V CDR1 and CDR2: MNHNS, SASEGT.

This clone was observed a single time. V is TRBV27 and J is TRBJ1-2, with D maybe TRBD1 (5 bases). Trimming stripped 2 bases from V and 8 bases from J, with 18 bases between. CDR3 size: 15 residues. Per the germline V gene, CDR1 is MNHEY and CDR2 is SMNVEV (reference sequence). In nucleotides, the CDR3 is TGTGCCAGCAGTTTAGTCAGGGACGGGCCGCGGGGCTACACCTTC. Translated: CASSLVRDGPRGYTF.

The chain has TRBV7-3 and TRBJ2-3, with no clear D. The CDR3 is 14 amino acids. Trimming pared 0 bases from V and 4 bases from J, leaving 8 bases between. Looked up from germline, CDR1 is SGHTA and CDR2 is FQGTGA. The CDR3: CASSLTLAADTQYF. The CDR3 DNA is TGTGCCAGCAGCTTAACGTTGGCCGCAGATACGCAGTATTTT.

CDR3 sequence: CASSFRLETAEQFF. The CDR3 region has the DNA TGTGCCAGCAGCTTCAGACTAGAGACGGCTGAGCAGTTCTTC. This chain connects TRBV7-8 to TRBJ2-1; possibly TRBD2 for D (6 bases). Germline V gene sequence: CDR1 SGHVS, CDR2 FQNEAQ. The CDR3 loop spans 14 amino acids. V was clipped by 3 bases and J by 9 bases, with 15 bases between them. Full variable domain (outside the CDR3, taken from reference TRBV7-8 and TRBJ2-1): GAGVSQSPRYKVAKRGQDVALRCDPISGHVSLFWYQQALGQGPEFLTYFQNEAQLDKSGLPSDRFFAERPEGSVSTLKIQRTQQEDSAVYLCASSFRLETAEQFFGPGTRLTVL.

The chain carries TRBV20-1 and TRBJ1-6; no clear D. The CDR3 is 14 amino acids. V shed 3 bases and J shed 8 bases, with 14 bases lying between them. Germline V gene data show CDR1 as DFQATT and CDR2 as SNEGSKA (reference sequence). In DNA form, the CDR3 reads TGCAGTGCTAGTGCCGGGCCCGGATATTCACCCCTCCACTTT. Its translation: CSASAGPGYSPLHF.

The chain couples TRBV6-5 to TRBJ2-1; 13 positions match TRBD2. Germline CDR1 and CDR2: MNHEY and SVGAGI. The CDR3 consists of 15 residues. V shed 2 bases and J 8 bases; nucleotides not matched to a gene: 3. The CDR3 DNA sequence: TGTGCCAGCAGTTACACTAGCGGGAGGGCTGATGAGCAGTTCTTC. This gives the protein CASSYTSGRADEQFF.

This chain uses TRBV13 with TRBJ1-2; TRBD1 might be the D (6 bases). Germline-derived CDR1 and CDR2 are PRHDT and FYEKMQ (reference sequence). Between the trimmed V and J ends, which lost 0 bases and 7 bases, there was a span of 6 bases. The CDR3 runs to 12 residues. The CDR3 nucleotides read TGTGCCAGCAGCTTAGGGACAGGTGGCTACACCTTC. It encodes CASSLGTGGYTF. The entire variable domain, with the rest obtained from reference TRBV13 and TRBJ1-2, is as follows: AAGVIQSPRHLIKEKRETATLKCYPIPRHDTVYWYQQGPGQDPQFLISFYEKMQSDKGSIPDRFSAQQFSDYHSELNMSSLELGDSALYFCASSLGTGGYTFGSGTRLTVV.

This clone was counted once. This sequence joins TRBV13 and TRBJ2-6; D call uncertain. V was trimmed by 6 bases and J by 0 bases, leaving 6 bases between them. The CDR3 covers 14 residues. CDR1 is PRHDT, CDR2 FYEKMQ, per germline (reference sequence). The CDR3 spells CASRRHSGANVLTF. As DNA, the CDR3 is TGTGCCAGCAGAAGGCACTCTGGGGCCAACGTCCTGACTTTC.